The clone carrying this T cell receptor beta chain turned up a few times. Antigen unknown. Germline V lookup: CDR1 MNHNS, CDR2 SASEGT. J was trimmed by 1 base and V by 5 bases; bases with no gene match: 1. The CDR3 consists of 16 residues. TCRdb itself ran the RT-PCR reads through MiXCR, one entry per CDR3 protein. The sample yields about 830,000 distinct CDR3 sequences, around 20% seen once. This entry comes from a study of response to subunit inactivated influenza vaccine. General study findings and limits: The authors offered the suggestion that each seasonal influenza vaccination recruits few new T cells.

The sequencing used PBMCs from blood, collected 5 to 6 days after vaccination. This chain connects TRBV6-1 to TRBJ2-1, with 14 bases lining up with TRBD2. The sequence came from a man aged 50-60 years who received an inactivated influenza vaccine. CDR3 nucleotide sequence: TGTGCCAGCAGTAGGACTAGCGGGGGGTCCTACAATGAGCAGTTCTTC. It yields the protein CASSRTSGGSYNEQFF.